This T cell receptor (beta chain) originates from a study of CD8 T cells in ankylosing spondylitis. In germline, CDR1 is KGHSY, CDR2 FQNENV. J gave up 7 bases and V 2 bases, and 17 bases lay outside the gene matches. This CDR3 is built from 18 residues. Researchers built TCR beta libraries using quantitative 5'-RACE with molecular barcodes. Each CDR3 protein gets one entry after TCRdb re-called the 5' RACE reads with MiXCR. Found here are around 770,000 distinct CDR3 sequences, around 20% of them singletons; the top ten hold around a fifth. Study conclusions and caveats: Earlier reports found some motif variants in synovial fluid and blood in reactive arthritis. Relatively rare in peripheral blood, disease-linked clones were also CD8+. Ankylosing spondylitis blood appeared to carry a characteristic TCR beta motif of seven to nine highly homologous variants. Reportedly, significant enrichment of disease-linked clones occurred in matched ankylosing spondylitis synovial fluid.

Comments on this clonotype: Antigen unknown.

The sequencing input was blood, either unsorted or a sorted T cell fraction (not recorded which). The receptor's source is a male donor with ankylosing spondylitis. The chain uses TRBV16 and TRBJ1-5; TRBD1 matches 7 bases. The CDR3 DNA follows: TGTGCCAGCAGCCAACTCTACAGGGGCAGGGCGTCGGGGCAGCCCCAGCATTTT. Translation gives CASSQLYRGRASGQPQHF.